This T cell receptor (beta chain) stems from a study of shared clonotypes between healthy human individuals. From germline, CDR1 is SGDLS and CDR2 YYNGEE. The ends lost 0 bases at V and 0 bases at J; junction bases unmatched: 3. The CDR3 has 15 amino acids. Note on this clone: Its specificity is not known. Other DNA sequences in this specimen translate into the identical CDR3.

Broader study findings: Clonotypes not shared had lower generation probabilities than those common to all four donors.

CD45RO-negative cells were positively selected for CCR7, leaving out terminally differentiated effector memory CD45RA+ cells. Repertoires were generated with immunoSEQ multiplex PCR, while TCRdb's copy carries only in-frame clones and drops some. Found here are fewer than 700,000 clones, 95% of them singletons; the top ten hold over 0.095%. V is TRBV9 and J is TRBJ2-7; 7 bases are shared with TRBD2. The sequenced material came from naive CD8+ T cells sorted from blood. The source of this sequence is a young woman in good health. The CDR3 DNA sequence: TGTGCCAGCAGCGTAGGGCTAGCGGCCTCCTACGAGCAGTACTTC. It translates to CASSVGLAASYEQYF.